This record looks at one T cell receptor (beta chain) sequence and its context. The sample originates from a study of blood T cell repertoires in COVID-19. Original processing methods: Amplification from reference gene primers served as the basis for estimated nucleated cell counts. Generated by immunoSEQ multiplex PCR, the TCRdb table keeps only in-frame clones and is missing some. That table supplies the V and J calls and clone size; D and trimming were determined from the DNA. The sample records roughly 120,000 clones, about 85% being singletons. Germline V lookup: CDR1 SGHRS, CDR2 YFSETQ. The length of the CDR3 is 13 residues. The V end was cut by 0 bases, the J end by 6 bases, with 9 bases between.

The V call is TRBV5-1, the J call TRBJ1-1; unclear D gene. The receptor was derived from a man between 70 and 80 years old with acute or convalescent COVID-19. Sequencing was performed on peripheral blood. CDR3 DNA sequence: TGCGCCAGCAGCTTGGCCGAAGACTCTGAAGCTTTCTTT. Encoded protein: CASSLAEDSEAFF. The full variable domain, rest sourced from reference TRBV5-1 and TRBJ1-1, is KAGVTQTPRYLIKTRGQQVTLSCSPISGHRSVSWYQQTPGQGLQFLFEYFSETQRNKGNFPGRFSGRQFSNSRSEMNVSTLELGDSALYLCASSLAEDSEAFFGQGTRLTVV.